The clone carrying this TCR beta chain is labeled medium-sized (0.01 to 0.1%). Its specificity is not known. Study-wide points: Tumor memory CD4+ T cell TCR gene usage clustered with blood and lymph node memory CD4+ cells and lymph node naive CD4+ cells. Greatest tumor Treg TCR overlap was with tumor naive CD4+ cells.

Amplification of TRBV12-4/TRBJ1-2 clonotypes used adaptor-ligated barcode primers. TCRdb passed the multiplex PCR reads through MiXCR, listing each CDR3 protein once. The table has 2,500 or so distinct CDR3 sequences, about 4.4% seen once. The CDR3 loop spans 13 amino acids. V lost 6 bases to trimming and J lost 5 bases, with 13 bases between them. Naive CD4+ T cells were purified with Tregs depleted by CD25. The sample was naive CD4+ T cells sorted from blood. As to subset: naive CD4+ T cells, CD4+CD45RA+CD25-. This TCR was recovered from a female donor with breast cancer. This sequence joins TRBV12-3 or TRBV12-4 and TRBJ1-2; TRBD1 is a possible D gene (5 bases). CDR3 in amino acids: CASSQTGLYGYTF. The CDR3 region has the DNA TGTGCCAGCAGCCAGACGGGACTATATGGCTACACCTTC.